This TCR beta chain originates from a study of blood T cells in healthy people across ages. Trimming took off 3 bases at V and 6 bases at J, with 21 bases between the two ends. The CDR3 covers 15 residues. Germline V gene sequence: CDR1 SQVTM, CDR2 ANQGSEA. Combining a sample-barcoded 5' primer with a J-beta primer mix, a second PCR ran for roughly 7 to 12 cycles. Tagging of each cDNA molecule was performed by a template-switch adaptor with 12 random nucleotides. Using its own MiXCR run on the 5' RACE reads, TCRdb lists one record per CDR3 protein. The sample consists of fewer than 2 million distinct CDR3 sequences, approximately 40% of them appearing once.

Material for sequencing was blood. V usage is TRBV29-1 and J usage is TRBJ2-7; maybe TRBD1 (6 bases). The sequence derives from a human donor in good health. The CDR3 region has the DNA TGCAGCGTTGAGGTTGGGACGTGGGGGCTTTTCGAGCAGTACTTC. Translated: CSVEVGTWGLFEQYF.